This TCR beta chain is from a study of blood T cells in healthy people across ages. Study findings and constraints: Diversity estimates drawn from one million T cells were deemed underestimates.

Combining a sample-barcoded 5' primer with a J-beta primer mix, a second PCR ran for roughly 6 to 11 cycles. TCRdb re-derived calls from the 5' RACE reads in MiXCR, one entry per CDR3 protein. This sample carries around 1.5 million distinct CDR3 sequences, approximately 59% of them seen once, and the ten largest clones take 6.5% to 8.5%. Points on this clonotype: Its antigen remains unknown.

The CDR3 sequence is 15 residues long. Germline CDR1 SGHRS, CDR2 YFSETQ. The V gene end was trimmed by 5 bases and the J gene end by 10 bases; junction bases not matched to a gene: 11. The sample comprised blood. This sequence was found in a man between 18 and 35 years old in good health. The gene calls are TRBV5-1 and TRBJ2-1, with 11 nucleotides matching TRBD2. In nucleotides, the CDR3 is TGCGCCAGCAGTTTCGGGACTAGCGGAGGGGGCGAGCAGTTCTTC. This codes for CASSFGTSGGGEQFF.